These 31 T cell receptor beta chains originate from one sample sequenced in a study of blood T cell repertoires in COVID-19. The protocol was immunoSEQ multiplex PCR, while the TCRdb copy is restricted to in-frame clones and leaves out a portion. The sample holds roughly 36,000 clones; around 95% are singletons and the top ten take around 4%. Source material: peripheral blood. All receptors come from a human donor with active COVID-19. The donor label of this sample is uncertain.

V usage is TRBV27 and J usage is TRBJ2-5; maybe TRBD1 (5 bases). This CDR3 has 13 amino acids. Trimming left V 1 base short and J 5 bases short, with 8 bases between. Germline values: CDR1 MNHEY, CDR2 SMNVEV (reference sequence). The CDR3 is CASSLWQGETQYF. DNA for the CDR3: TGTGCCAGCAGTTTATGGCAGGGCGAGACCCAGTACTTC.

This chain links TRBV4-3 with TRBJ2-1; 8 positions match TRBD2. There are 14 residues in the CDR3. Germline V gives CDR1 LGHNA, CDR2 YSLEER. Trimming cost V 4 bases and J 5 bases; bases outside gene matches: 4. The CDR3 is CASSRGLADNEQFF. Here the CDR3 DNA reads TGCGCCAGCAGCCGCGGACTAGCAGACAATGAGCAGTTCTTC.

CDR3 in DNA: TGTGCCAGCAGAGAGGCTGGGGGCTACACCTTC. Encoded protein: CASREAGGYTF. The chain joins TRBV6-5 to TRBJ1-2; no definite D call. With 6 bases removed from V and 8 bases from J, the gap between germline ends came to 10 bases. Germline V gene data show CDR1 as MNHEY and CDR2 as SVGAGI. The CDR3 runs 11 residues.

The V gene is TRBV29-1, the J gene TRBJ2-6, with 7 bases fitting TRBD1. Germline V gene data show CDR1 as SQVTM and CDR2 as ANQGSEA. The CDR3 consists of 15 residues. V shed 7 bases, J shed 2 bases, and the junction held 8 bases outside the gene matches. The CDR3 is CSAQTGTAGANVLTF. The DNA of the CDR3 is TGCAGCGCGCAAACCGGGACAGCTGGGGCCAACGTCCTGACTTTC.

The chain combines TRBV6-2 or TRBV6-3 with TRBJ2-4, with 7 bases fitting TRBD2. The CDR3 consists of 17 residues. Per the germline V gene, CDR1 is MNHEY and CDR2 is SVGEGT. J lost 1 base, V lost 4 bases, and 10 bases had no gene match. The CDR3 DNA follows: TGTGCCAGCAGTTGGAATCTAGCGGAGGGGGCCAAAAACATTCAGTACTTC. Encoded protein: CASSWNLAEGAKNIQYF.

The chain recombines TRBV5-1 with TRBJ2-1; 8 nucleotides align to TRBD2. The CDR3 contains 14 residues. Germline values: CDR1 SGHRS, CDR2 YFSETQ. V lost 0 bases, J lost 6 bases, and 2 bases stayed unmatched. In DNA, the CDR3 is TGCGCCAGCAGCTTGGCGGGAGGGACCAATGAGCAGTTCTTC. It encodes CASSLAGGTNEQFF.

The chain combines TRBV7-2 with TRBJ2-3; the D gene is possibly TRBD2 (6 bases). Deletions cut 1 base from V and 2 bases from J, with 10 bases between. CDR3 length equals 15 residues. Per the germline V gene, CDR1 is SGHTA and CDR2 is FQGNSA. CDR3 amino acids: CASSLVGGFTDTQYF. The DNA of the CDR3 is TGTGCCAGCAGCTTAGTGGGAGGATTCACAGATACGCAGTATTTT.

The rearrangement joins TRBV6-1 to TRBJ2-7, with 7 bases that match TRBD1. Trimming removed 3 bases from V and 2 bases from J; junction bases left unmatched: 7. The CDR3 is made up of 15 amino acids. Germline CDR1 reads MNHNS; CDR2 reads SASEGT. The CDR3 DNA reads TGTGCCAGCAGTGAGATCGGACAGGTTGCCTACGAGCAGTACTTC. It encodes CASSEIGQVAYEQYF.

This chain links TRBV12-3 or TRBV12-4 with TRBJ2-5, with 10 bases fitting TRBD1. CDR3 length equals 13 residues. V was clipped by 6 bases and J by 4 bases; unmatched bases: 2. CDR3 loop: CASRTGGRETQYF. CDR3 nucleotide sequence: TGTGCCAGCAGGACAGGGGGCCGAGAGACCCAGTACTTC.

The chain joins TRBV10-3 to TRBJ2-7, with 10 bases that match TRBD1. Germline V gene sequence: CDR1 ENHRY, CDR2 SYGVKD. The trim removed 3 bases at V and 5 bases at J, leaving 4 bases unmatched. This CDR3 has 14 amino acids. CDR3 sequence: CAISEGTGVHEQYF. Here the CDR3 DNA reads TGTGCCATCAGTGAAGGGACAGGGGTCCACGAGCAGTACTTC.

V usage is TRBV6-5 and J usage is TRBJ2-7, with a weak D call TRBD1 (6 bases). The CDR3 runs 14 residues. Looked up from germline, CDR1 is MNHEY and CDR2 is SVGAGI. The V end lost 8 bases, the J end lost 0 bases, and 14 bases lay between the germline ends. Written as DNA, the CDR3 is TGTGCCAGCTTTTCGGGACACAGCTCCTACGAGCAGTACTTC. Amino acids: CASFSGHSSYEQYF.

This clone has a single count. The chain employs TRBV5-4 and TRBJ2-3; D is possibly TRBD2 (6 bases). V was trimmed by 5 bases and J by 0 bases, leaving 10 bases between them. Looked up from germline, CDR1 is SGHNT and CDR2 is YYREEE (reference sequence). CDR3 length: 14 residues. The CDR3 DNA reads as TGTGCCAGCAGGTCCAGCGGGAGCACAGATACGCAGTATTTT. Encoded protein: CASRSSGSTDTQYF.

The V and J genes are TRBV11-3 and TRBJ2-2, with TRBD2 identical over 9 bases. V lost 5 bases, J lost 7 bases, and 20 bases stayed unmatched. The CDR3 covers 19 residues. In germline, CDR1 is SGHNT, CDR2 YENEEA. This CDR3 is CASSTAGGVVAVPLGELFF. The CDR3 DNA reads TGTGCCAGCAGCACCGCGGGGGGGGTGGTAGCGGTGCCCCTCGGGGAGCTGTTTTTT.

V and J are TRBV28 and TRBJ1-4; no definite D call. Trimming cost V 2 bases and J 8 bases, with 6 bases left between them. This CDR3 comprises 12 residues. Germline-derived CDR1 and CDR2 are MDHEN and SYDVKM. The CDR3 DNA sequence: TGTGCCAGCAGTTTAGCGGGGGAAAAACTGTTTTTT. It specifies CASSLAGEKLFF. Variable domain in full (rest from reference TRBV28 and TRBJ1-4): DVKVTQSSRYLVKRTGEKVFLECVQDMDHENMFWYRQDPGLGLRLIYFSYDVKMKEKGDIPEGYSVSREKKERFSLILESASTNQTSMYLCASSLAGEKLFFGSGTQLSVL.

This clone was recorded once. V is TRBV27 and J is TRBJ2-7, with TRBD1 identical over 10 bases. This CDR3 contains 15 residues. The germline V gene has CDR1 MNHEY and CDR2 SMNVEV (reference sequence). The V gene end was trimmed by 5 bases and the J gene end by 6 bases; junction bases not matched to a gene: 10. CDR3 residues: CASSPNDRGPLEQYF. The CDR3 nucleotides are TGTGCCAGCAGTCCAAACGACAGGGGGCCCCTCGAGCAGTACTTC.

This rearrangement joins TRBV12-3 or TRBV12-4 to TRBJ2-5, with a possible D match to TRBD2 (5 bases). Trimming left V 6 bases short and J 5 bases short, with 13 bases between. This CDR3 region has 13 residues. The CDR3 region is CASSHGGSETQYF. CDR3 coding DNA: TGTGCCAGCAGCCACGGTGGGAGCGAGACCCAGTACTTC.

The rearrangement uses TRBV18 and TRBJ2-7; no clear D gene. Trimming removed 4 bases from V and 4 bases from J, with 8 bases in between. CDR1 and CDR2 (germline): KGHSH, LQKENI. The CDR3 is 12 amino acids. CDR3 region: CASSQERYEQYF. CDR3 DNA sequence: TGTGCCAGCTCACAAGAGAGGTACGAGCAGTACTTC.

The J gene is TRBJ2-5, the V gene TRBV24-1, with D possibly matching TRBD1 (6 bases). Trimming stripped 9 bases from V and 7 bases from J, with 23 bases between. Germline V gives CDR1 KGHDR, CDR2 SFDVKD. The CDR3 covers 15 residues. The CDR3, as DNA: TGTGCCACCTCAGCCTCGGACAGCAGAACGGGGACCCAGTACTTC. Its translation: CATSASDSRTGTQYF.

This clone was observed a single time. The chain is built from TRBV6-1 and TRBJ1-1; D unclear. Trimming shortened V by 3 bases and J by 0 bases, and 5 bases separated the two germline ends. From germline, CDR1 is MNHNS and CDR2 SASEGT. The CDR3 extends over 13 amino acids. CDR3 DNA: TGTGCCAGCAGTGAGGCCCTGAACACTGAAGCTTTCTTT. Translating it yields CASSEALNTEAFF.

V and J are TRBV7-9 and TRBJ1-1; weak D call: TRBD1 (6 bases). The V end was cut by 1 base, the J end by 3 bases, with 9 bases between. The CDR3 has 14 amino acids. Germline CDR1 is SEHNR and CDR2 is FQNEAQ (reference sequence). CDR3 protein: CASSLVGAHTEAFF. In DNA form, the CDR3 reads TGTGCCAGCAGCTTAGTGGGGGCGCACACTGAAGCTTTCTTT.

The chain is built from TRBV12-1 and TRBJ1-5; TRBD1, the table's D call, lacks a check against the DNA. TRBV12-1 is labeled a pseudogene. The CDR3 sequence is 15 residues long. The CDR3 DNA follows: TGTGCCAGCAGCCCACCACAGGGTATAGATCAGCCCCAGCATTTT. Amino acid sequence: CASSPPQGIDQPQHF.

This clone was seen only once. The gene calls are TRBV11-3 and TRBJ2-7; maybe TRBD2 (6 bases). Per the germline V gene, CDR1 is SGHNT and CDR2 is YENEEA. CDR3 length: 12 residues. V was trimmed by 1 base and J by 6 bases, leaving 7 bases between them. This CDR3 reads CASSLAGGEQYF. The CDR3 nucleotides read TGTGCCAGCAGCTTAGCCGGGGGCGAGCAGTACTTC.

The CDR3 DNA follows: TGTGCCAGTGGGGACAGGGATAACTATGGCTACACCTTC. This gives the protein CASGDRDNYGYTF. V gene TRBV19 combines with J gene TRBJ1-2; 9 positions match TRBD1. The ends lost 8 bases at V and 1 base at J; junction bases unmatched: 2. The CDR3 loop spans 13 amino acids. Per germline, CDR1 LNHDA and CDR2 SQIVND (reference sequence).

The CDR3 DNA reads as TGCGCCAGCAGCATCCTACGTAATGAAAAACTGTTTTTT. This gives the protein CASSILRNEKLFF. This sequence joins TRBV4-1 and TRBJ1-4; unclear D gene. The germline V and J ends were trimmed by 5 bases and 4 bases, with 8 bases remaining between them. Germline values: CDR1 MGHRA, CDR2 YSYEKL. The CDR3 runs 13 residues.

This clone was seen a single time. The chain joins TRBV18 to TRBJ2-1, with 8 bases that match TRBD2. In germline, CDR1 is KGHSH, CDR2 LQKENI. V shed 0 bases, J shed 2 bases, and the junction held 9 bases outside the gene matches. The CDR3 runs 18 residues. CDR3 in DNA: TGTGCCAGCTCACCACCGTTTCCAGCGGGAGATACCTACAATGAGCAGTTCTTC. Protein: CASSPPFPAGDTYNEQFF.

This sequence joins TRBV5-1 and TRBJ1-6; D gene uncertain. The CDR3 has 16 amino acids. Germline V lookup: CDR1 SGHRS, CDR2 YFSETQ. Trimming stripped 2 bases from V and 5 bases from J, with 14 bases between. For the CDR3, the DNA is TGCGCCAGCAGCTTCGTGGTCGGGGAAGATAATTCACCCCTCCACTTT. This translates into CASSFVVGEDNSPLHF. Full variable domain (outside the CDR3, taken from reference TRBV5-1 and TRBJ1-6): KAGVTQTPRYLIKTRGQQVTLSCSPISGHRSVSWYQQTPGQGLQFLFEYFSETQRNKGNFPGRFSGRQFSNSRSEMNVSTLELGDSALYLCASSFVVGEDNSPLHFGNGTRLTVT.

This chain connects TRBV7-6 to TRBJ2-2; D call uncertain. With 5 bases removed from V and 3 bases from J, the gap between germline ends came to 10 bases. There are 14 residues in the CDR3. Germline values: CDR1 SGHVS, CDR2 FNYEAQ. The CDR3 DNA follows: TGTGCCAGCAGCCGAACGAGGTACACCGGGGAGCTGTTTTTT. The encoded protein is CASSRTRYTGELFF.

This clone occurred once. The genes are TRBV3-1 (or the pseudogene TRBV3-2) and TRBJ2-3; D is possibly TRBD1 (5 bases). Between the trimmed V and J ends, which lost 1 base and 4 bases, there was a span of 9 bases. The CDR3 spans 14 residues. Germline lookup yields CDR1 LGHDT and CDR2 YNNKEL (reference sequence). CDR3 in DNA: TGTGCCAGCAGCCAAGCAGGGTTTCCAGATACGCAGTATTTT. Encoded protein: CASSQAGFPDTQYF.

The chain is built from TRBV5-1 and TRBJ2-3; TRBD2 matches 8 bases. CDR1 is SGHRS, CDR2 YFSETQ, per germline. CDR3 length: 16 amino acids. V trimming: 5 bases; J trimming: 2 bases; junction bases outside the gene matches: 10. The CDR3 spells CASRITSGDPTDTQYF. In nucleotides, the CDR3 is TGCGCCAGCAGAATCACTAGCGGAGACCCCACAGATACGCAGTATTTT.

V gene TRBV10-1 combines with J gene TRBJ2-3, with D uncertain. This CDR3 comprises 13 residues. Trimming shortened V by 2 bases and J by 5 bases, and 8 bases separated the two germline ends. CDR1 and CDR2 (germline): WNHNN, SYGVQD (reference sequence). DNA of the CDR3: TGCGCCAGCAGTGAGGATCGGAGAGATACGCAGTATTTT. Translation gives CASSEDRRDTQYF.

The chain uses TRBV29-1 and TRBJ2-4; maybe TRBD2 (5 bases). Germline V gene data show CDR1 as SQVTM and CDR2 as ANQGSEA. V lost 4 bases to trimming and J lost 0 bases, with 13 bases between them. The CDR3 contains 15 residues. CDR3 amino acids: CSVGVGLRAKNIQYF. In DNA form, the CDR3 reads TGCAGCGTTGGTGTTGGACTGAGAGCCAAAAACATTCAGTACTTC. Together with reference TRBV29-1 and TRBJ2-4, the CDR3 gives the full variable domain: SAVISQKPSRDICQRGTSLTIQCQVDSQVTMMFWYRQQPGQSLTLIATANQGSEATYESGFVIDKFPISRPNLTFSTLTVSNMSPEDSSIYLCSVGVGLRAKNIQYFGAGTRLSVL.